This T cell receptor (beta chain) is from a study of T cells in Graves' hyperthyroidism and ophthalmopathy. Study-level points and caveats: A model built on 13 V-J features separated ophthalmopathy from stable hyperthyroidism. With a median lead of around 5.9 months before onset, the model predicted ophthalmopathy.

With 5 bases removed from V and 0 bases from J, the gap between germline ends came to 14 bases. CDR3 length: 16 residues. Sample collection date corresponds to first hyperthyroidism diagnosis, prior to any ophthalmopathy symptoms. A word on this clonotype: Antigen specificity is unknown.

From RNA transcripts, TCR beta CDR3 regions were amplified. A set of HTBI primers served as the primers for a first-round RT-PCR of the TCR CDR3. From the multiplex PCR reads, TCRdb called clonotypes with MiXCR, one entry per CDR3 protein. Found here are over 700,000 distinct CDR3 sequences, around 20% of them singletons; the top ten hold approximately 15%. Sequences were obtained from blood. This receptor was taken from a woman aged 50 to 60 with Graves' hyperthyroidism that later progressed to Graves' ophthalmopathy. This sequence joins TRBV12-3 or TRBV12-4 and TRBJ1-3; D is unclear. CDR3 region: CASSPSGRTSGNTIYF. CDR3 nucleotide sequence: TGTGCCAGCAGTCCCTCCGGCAGGACCTCTGGAAACACCATATATTTT.